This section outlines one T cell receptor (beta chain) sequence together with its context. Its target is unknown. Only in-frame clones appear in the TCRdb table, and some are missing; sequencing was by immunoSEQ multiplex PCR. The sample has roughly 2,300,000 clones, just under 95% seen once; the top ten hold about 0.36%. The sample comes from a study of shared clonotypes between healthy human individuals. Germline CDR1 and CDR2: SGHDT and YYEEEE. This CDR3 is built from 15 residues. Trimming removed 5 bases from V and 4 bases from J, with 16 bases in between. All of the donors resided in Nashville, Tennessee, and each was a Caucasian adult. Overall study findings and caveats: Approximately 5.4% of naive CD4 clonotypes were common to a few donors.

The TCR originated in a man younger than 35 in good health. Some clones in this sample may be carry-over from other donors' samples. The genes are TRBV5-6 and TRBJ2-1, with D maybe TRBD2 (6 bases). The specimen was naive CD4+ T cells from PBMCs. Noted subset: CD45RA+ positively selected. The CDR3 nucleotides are TGTGCCAGCAGTTTAGGAGCGGGTCCGTACAATGAGCAGTTCTTC. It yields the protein CASSLGAGPYNEQFF.